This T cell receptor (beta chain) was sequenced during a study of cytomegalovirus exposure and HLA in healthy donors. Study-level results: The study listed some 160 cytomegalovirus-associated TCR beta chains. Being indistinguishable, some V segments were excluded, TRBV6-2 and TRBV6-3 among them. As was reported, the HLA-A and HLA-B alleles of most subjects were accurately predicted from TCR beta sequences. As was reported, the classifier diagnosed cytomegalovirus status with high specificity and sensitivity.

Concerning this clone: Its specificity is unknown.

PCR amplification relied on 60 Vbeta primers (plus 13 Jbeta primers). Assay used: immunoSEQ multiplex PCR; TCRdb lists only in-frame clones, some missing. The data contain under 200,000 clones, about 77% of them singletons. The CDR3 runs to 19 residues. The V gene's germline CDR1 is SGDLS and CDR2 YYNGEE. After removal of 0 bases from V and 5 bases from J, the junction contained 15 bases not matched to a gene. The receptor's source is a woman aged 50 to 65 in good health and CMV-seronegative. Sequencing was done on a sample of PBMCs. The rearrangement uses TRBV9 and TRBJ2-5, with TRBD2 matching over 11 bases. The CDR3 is CASSVGGASGGIFGETQYF. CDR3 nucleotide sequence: TGTGCCAGCAGCGTAGGAGGGGCTAGCGGGGGGATATTCGGGGAGACCCAGTACTTC.